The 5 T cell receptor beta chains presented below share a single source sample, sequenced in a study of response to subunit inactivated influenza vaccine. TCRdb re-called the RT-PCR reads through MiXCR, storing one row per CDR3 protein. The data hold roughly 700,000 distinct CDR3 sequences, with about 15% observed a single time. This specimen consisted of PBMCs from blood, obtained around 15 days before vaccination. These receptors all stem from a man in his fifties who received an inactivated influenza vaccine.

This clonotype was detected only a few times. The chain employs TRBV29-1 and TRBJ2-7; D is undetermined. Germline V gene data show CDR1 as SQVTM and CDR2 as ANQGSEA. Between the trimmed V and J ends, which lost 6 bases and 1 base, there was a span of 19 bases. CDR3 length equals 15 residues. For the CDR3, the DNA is TGCAGCGTCCTCGGGTCTCCGGGTGTATCCTACGAGCAGTACTTC. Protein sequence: CSVLGSPGVSYEQYF.

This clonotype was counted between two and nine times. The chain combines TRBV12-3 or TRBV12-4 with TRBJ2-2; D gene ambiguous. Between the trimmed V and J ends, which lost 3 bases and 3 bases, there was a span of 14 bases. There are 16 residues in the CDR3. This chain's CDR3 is CASSFRSLGYTGELFF. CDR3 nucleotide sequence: TGTGCCAGCAGTTTTAGAAGTTTAGGGTACACCGGGGAGCTGTTTTTT.

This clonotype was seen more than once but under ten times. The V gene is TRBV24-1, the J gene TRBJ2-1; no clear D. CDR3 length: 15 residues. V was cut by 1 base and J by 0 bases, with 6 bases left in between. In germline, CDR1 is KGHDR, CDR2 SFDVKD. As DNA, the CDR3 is TGTGCCACCAGTGATTTAAAGAGCTCCTACAATGAGCAGTTCTTC. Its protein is CATSDLKSSYNEQFF.

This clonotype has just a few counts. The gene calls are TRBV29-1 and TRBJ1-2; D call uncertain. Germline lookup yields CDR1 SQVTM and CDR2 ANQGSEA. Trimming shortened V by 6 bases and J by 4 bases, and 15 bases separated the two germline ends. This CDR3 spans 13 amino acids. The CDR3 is CSVWGFESYGYTF. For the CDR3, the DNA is TGCAGCGTCTGGGGTTTCGAGAGCTATGGCTACACCTTC.

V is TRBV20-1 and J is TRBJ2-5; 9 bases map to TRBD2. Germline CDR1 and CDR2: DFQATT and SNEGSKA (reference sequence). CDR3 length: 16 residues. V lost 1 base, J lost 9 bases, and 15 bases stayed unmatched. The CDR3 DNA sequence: TGCAGTGCTAGAGGCGACAGGCGGGAGGGGGGCTGGGCCCAGTACTTC. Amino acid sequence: CSARGDRREGGWAQYF.